The entry below describes one TCR beta chain. The sample originates from a study of blood T cell repertoires in COVID-19. Study as a whole: Sites in the United States, Italy and Spain provided acute and convalescent COVID-19 samples. T cells, B-cell-depleted T cells, or PBMCs supplied cDNA or gDNA.

There are 14 residues in the CDR3. Germline loops: CDR1 SGHTA, CDR2 FQGTGA. Losses at the gene ends were 4 bases for V and 5 bases for J; bases not matched to a gene: 4. Authors' processing steps: Reference gene primer amplification yielded estimated nucleated cell counts. Sequencing used immunoSEQ multiplex PCR; TCRdb keeps in-frame clones, though not all of them. That table supplies the V and J calls and clone size; D and trimming were determined from the DNA. The table lists about 160,000 clones, 85% to 95% of them singletons. The sequenced sample was peripheral blood. This TCR derives from a woman aged 50 to 60 with acute or convalescent COVID-19. The chain employs TRBV7-3 and TRBJ2-2, with 7 nucleotides matching TRBD1. CDR3 loop: CASSSTGSTGELFF. CDR3 sequence (DNA): TGTGCCAGCAGCTCGACAGGGAGTACCGGGGAGCTGTTTTTT.